The source of this T cell receptor beta chain is a study of cytomegalovirus exposure and HLA in healthy donors (dated by TCRdb to the late 2010s). About the investigation overall: An earlier analysis of approximately 590 of the donors reported 250 to 300 Gb of sequence data and roughly 110 million unique TCR beta sequences from some 180 million T cells. Typing coverage varied by locus: 629-630 donors for A, B, C, DRB1 and DQB1; approximately 520 for DQA1; 606 for DPA1; approximately 490 for DPB1. HLA typing covered class I and class II loci at four-digit resolution. High-throughput TCR immunosequencing, statistical association of individual TCRs with disease status, and machine learning were combined to predict cytomegalovirus infection status. The study aimed to test whether signatures of past pathogen exposure could be identified by cataloging public T cell receptors. Genome-wide SNP genotypes for about 60% of the roughly 670 donors were used in a later genetic analysis, which treated that subset as a discovery cohort. Among the roughly 390 genotyped donors, 75% to 90% belonged to the genetic ancestry cluster associated with self-reported Caucasian donors. To study patterns of TCR occurrence, a later analysis re-analyzed previously published TCR beta repertoires from 600 to 750 donors and added high-resolution HLA genotyping. Four or five DR-DQ haplotypes were handled as single units for association and clustering because linkage in the cohort was strong. The T cell repertoires of 666 subjects were profiled by immunosequencing and related to cytomegalovirus serostatus. In an earlier analysis of roughly 580 of the donors, high-throughput TCR beta sequencing was used to judge whether each TCR beta V gene segment behaved as functional or pseudogenic. In the later analysis, no new phenotypic data were used to find candidate immune exposures; instead, reliance was placed on TCR beta sequences and their occurrence across donors. On average, about 200,000 unique TCR beta nucleotide sequences were sequenced per donor among 350 to 400 genotyped donors of the cohort, with roughly 18% of those sequences being non-productive. Donor age, sex, ethnicity and CMV serostatus were compiled alongside the repertoire data. An early release that covered several hundred HLA-typed donors contained approximately 300 gigabases of sequencing data and around 80 million unique TCR sequences. Besides the first cohort of around 700 subjects, a separate validation cohort made up of 120 or so different subjects was used. Every repertoire in the discovery cohort had been generated on one and the same sequencing platform.

Libraries were built with the immunoSEQ multiplex PCR assay. A mixture of 60 forward primers for TCR Vbeta segments and 13 reverse primers for TCR Jbeta segments was used in the multiplex PCR. The CDR3 region of rearranged TCR beta genes was amplified from genomic DNA by a multiplex PCR assay. The amplified TCR beta libraries were sequenced on the Illumina HiSeq System as 87-base-pair reads. As for the authors' bioinformatics: Across the 500 to 750 repertoires, a later analysis counted 80 million or so unique TCR beta chains, about 10 million of which were shared by at least two donors. Raw reads were error-corrected and collapsed into unique sequences by a nearest-neighbor algorithm in which closely related sequences were merged to remove PCR and sequencing errors. V, D and J gene segments were assigned by aligning CDR3 sequences to IMGT reference sequences. For a sequence to be retained, at least a six-nucleotide match to both a V gene segment and a J gene segment was required. A rearrangement was called productive if the CDR3 had no stop codons and remained in frame with V and J, and every other rearrangement was called non-productive. CDR3 was defined by IMGT convention, running from the second conserved V-encoded cysteine to the conserved J-encoded phenylalanine. The earlier analysis of about 530 of the donors excluded any sequence lacking an unambiguous match to a single V gene segment. An earlier analysis of approximately 590 of the donors classified V segments as functional when productive rearrangements were above 56.7% and as segregating when the standard deviation between donors was above 5%. A statistical classification framework was built to diagnose cytomegalovirus status from the catalog of TCR beta chain sequences. A later analysis assigned V and J genes by comparing TCR nucleotide sequences with IMGT/GENE-DB human TR gene sequences. The TCRdist pipeline was used in a later analysis to assign CDR3 sequences and most-parsimonious VDJ recombination scenarios. In a later analysis, each TCR beta chain was defined by its CDR3 amino acid sequence together with its V-gene family, and reads lacking a unique V-gene family were excluded. To address suspected cross-contamination and a sequencing artifact, a later analysis removed roughly 640 highly shared, low-generation-probability nucleotide sequences. In a later analysis, a clonal expansion index for each public chain was calculated from normalized within-repertoire ranks of inferred template counts. In a later analysis, generation probabilities were computed with a VDJ recombination model fitted to out-of-frame rearrangements, and the resulting probabilities were checked against IGoR. In a later analysis, TCR-TCR, TCR-HLA and TCR-CMV co-occurrence was scored with hypergeometric tests, and a repertoire-size bias correction was applied to TCR pairs. A later analysis estimated false discovery rates by permuting HLA or CMV assignments 20 times. In a later analysis, co-occurring TCRs were grouped using DBSCAN, with TCRdist sequence similarity added in when clustering inside HLA-allele-positive subsets. For co-occurrence clustering, repertoires with fewer than 30,000 or more than 120,000 public chains were excluded, along with several repertoires with anomalous nucleotide sharing. TCRdb obtained this table from immuneACCESS and retained in-frame rearrangements with V and J assigned. These tables miss some clones; where compared with another copy, unresolved V genes account for less than half of the shortfall, and the remainder is unexplained. Clone size and the V and J calls come from that table; the DNA yielded D and trimming. This sample has around 150,000 clones in its table, and roughly four fifths of those were observed once. The ten most abundant clones make up 8.5% of the sample.

The cohort was made up of under 800 healthy bone marrow donors. At the time of sampling, every cohort member was nominally healthy, though immune exposures that went unrecorded were likely present. The donor tested CMV seropositive and was one of the 289 seropositive cohort members. A peripheral blood sample was provided by each donor, and peripheral blood mononuclear cells were used for TCR beta sequencing. The Qiagen DNeasy Blood Extraction Kit was used to extract genomic DNA from the blood cell samples. As regards this clone: Its target antigen remains unknown. Base-call qualities are not available, and no considerably larger clone is one nucleotide away.

The CDR3 spans 15 residues, from the cysteine through the phenylalanine. Only CDR3 DNA remains: 45 bases, in frame from the first base. The germline V gene yields SGHRS for CDR1 and YFSETQ for CDR2. V lost 5 bases and J lost 5 bases; the stretch between them is 19 bases long. What the study reported, not specific to this receptor: A later analysis found that most CMV-associated TCR beta chains appeared HLA-restricted, with HLA associations seemingly driven largely by CMV exposure. Correlated functional status among segregating V segments might be attributable to linkage disequilibrium, but an unknown experimental factor could not be ruled out. According to a later genetic analysis, donors in an Asian-associated ancestry cluster had fewer N-insertions in productive TCRs than the roughly 700-donor mean. In an earlier analysis of around 600 of the donors, most TCR beta V segments were observed in productive rearrangements about 87% or about 30% of the time, broadly matching IMGT annotations. A later analysis reported that several top co-occurrence clusters appeared linked to parvovirus B19, influenza, CMV and Epstein-Barr virus. This cohort had only TCR beta chains sequenced, and the lack of alpha or paired-chain data limited which features could be detected. Because HLA typing was missing for some donors at each locus, association tests included only the typed subset. The study listed 164 TCR beta chains as associated with cytomegalovirus. A further reported finding was that TCR beta sequences accurately predicted the HLA-A and HLA-B alleles for most subjects in the first cohort. CMV serostatus was the only immune exposure information available for the cohort. The 87-base-pair reads could not distinguish some IMGT-functional V segments, including TRBV6-2 and TRBV6-3, so those segments were excluded. It was suggested by the authors that the approach could potentially be generalized to other disease states and immunological phenotypes. Most TCR sequences were seen in very few donors, while some public TCRs were found in many individuals. A later genetic analysis associated a missense DCLRE1C variant with V-gene and J-gene trimming of TCR beta chains, and an independent cohort replicated the association. When HLA alleles, especially DR and DQ, strongly co-occurred, attributing TCR associations to individual alleles was difficult. The classifier was reported to diagnose cytomegalovirus status with high specificity and sensitivity in both the original cohort and the validation cohort. According to a later analysis, TCR association rates differed among HLA loci, with DRB1 alleles showing the most associated TCRs and HLA-C alleles showing the fewest. Presence/absence analyses assumed roughly uniform sequencing depth across donors, an assumption that may not hold. A cluster of highly shared sequence variants was judged likely to represent a technical artifact of the sequencing pipeline. Specific HLA alleles were associated with around 18,000 TCR beta sequences at a false discovery rate of 0.05 in a later analysis. In vitro tests confirmed that a few of the cytomegalovirus-associated TCR beta chains recognize cytomegalovirus antigens. Because counts were too low, about 18 rarely observed V segments, including chromosome 9 orphons, were excluded from the earlier analysis of some 540 of the donors. In a later analysis, HLA-associated TCR beta chains were found to be more clonally expanded and to have lower generation probabilities than equally common non-associated chains.

The source of this sequence is a male donor in good health and CMV-seropositive. The chain is encoded by TRBV5-1 joined to TRBJ1-2; the D gene cannot be named for sure. The sequencing sample was made of PBMCs. The CDR3 reads as follows: CASRWTEGGLYGYTF. The bases are TGCGCCAGCAGATGGACGGAGGGCGGACTATATGGCTACACCTTC.